This T cell receptor (beta chain) was recorded in a study of cytomegalovirus exposure and HLA in healthy donors. General study results and limits: There were approximately 150 TCR beta chains listed as cytomegalovirus-associated. Reports showed the classifier diagnosing cytomegalovirus status with high specificity and sensitivity.

Remarks on this clone: Its antigen is currently unknown.

Only in-frame clones appear in the TCRdb table, and some are missing; sequencing was by immunoSEQ multiplex PCR. The profile shows approximately 240,000 clones, just over 90% of them singletons. Trimming cost V 4 bases and J 2 bases, with 12 bases left between them. Per germline, CDR1 GTSNPN and CDR2 SVGIG (reference sequence). This CDR3 spans 13 amino acids. The chain joins TRBV30 to TRBJ2-7; D uncertain. Specimen: PBMCs. The clonotype comes from a woman in her late teens or twenties in good health and CMV-seronegative. The CDR3 reads CAWTREPTYEQYF. The CDR3 nucleotides are TGTGCCTGGACAAGAGAGCCCACCTACGAGCAGTACTTC.